This T cell receptor beta chain was captured in a study of spatial heterogeneity in lung cancer (dated by TCRdb to the late 2010s). Study-level background: More beta-chain than alpha-chain transcripts were consistently detected, likely reflecting higher beta-chain transcript abundance. In tumor regions, TCR transcript counts showed a strong correlation with a T cell transcriptional module score derived from matched bulk RNA-seq. At surgery, both alpha and beta chains were TCR-sequenced in 200 to 250 tumor regions, 63 to 65 matched nontumor lung samples and a few dozen PBMC samples. The study quantitatively compared TCR alpha and beta repertoires across multiple tumor regions, matched nontumor lung and blood in non-small cell lung cancer. Nonsynonymous mutation counts, determined by whole-exome sequencing of tumor tissue, were related to TCR repertoire features. In the raw uncorrected reads, each unique combination of TCR and UMI appeared more than ten times on average. Here is what the overall study found, with its caveats: Confirming at a functional level the hypothesis that regional TCRs recognize regional mutations was considered to require additional single-cell paired TCR alpha and beta sequencing. A correlation was observed between the number of expanded intratumoral alpha and beta TCRs and the tumor nonsynonymous mutation count. The count of ubiquitous expanded TCRs correlated with the count of ubiquitous nonsynonymous mutations, and the count of regional expanded TCRs correlated with the count of regional nonsynonymous mutations. TCR-seq coverage of tumor T cells was estimated at only roughly 6.5% for alpha chains and more than 11% for beta chains.

Via the germline V gene, CDR1 is MNHNS and CDR2 SASEGT. Compared with germline, V lacks 0 bases and J lacks 5 bases; bases without a gene match: 6. The CDR3 covers 16 residues, taking in both the cysteine and the phenylalanine. The retained sequence is limited to the CDR3, 48 bases, with the frame set at the first base. Libraries were prepared through 5' RACE. The sample was run on a NextSeq 500. In the TCR library protocol, a unique molecular identifier was attached to each TCR cDNA molecule so that PCR and sequencing errors could be corrected. The original methods were these. TCR identification, UMI-based error correction and CDR3 extraction were performed with Decombinator tools. TCRs above a frequency of 2 per 1,000, corresponding to the top 1% of the tumor frequency distribution, were defined as expanded. Expanded tumor TCRs were classed as regional if statistically deemed absent (corrected P<0.05) from at least one tumor region, otherwise ubiquitous. Each repertoire was subsampled 100 times to 5,000 TCRs, after which Renyi diversity was computed with the R vegan package. CDR3 similarity networks were built from amino acid triplet string-kernel similarity, with CDR3s being connected when pairwise similarity was above 0.82. Clones were called with MiXCR by TCRdb after fastp trimmed the public reads at Q25, and only in-frame beta chains were retained. Here each entry gathers all rows of one CDR3 protein and keeps the most common genes and DNA. The V and J calls were not made by the authors but by TCRdb's processing. This sample is represented by approximately 6,800 distinct CDR3 sequences; 10% to 15% of them were singletons. Roughly 8.1% of the sample is held by the ten biggest clonotypes.

The sample's time point label is to be understood as: sample taken at primary tumor resection. Donors were some 70 patients with early-stage, untreated non-small cell lung cancer from the lung TRACERx cohort. For TCR sequencing, whole RNA was extracted from tumor and nontumor lung tissue, or from cryopreserved PBMC samples, and no cell sorting was done. Patients were selected for TCR sequencing only if sufficient RNA was available from at least two tumor regions. Before selection, tumor and adjacent nontumor lung specimens were reviewed by a lung pathologist. The sample holds many counts of this clonotype. Its binding antigen is unknown. No base quality values were provided; no much bigger clone lies one nucleotide off. This beta chain turned up in a library designed for alpha chains; as an off-target read, its abundance says little.

The sample in question was lung tumor tissue, obtained at surgery. The TCR sequence derives from a male donor with early-stage non-small cell lung cancer. The chain is made from TRBV6-1 and TRBJ2-1; 8 of the junction bases match TRBD2. Here the CDR3 is given as CASSEAGGASNNEQFF. The nucleotide sequence reads TGTGCCAGCAGTGAAGCCGGGGGGGCAAGTAACAATGAGCAGTTCTTC.